These T cell receptor beta chains were read from a single sample in a study of neoadjuvant anti-PD-1 for oral cavity cancer. Only in-frame clones appear in the TCRdb table, and some are missing; sequencing was by immunoSEQ multiplex PCR. Found here are over 13,000 clones, roughly 70% of them singletons; the top ten hold 2% to 2.5%. The starting material was PBMCs, obtained after nivolumab (anti-PD-1) treatment. These receptors were taken from a person aged 35-79 years with oral cavity squamous cell carcinoma. Both conserved end residues are trimmed from each CDR3. Fields, in order: V gene, J gene, clone size, CDR3 protein. Size values are once, few and many counts, or a class for expanded clones, and some rows have none.

TRBV19	TRBJ2-5	-	ASTTSGGTRETQY
TRBV6-6	TRBJ1-3	-	ASSSAPSGNTIY
TRBV10-3	TRBJ1-3	-	AISQGLGNTIY
TRBV7-8	TRBJ1-4	-	ASSHYRGDEKLF
TRBV30	TRBJ1-1	few	AWRKGLGEGSTEAF
TRBV6-1	TRBJ1-5	-	ASSKAQGGQPQH
TRBV30	TRBJ2-5	-	AWTPGQETQY
TRBV10-3	TRBJ2-7	-	AISESRTPGEQY
TRBV4-1	TRBJ1-2	few	ASSRGRGYGYT
TRBV6-5	TRBJ1-6	-	ASSTVGGHSPLH
TRBV15	TRBJ2-7	-	ATSRERGTGTYYEQY
TRBV6-1	TRBJ1-2	-	ASRPDRRNYGYT
TRBV30	TRBJ2-7	-	AWSGDGGEQY
TRBV10-2	TRBJ1-2	-	ASSESGRGLRGYT
TRBV6-6	TRBJ2-1	-	ASSGKGFPGNEQF
TRBV7-9	TRBJ1-2	-	ASSLGQPFSYGYT
TRBV19	TRBJ2-7	-	ASSMVLAFTSGEQY
TRBV19	TRBJ1-6	-	ASSNRRARRKTYNSPLH
TRBV11-2	TRBJ2-5	-	ASSQESSETQY
TRBV5-1	TRBJ1-1	few	ASSSHNTEAF
TRBV2	TRBJ2-1	-	ASRRLAEQGEQF
TRBV4-1	TRBJ2-7	-	ASSPRLQSSYEQY
TRBV9	TRBJ2-5	-	ASSPRLAGGRQETQY
TRBV15	TRBJ1-2	-	ATSRDKPSLYGYT
TRBV7-9	TRBJ1-5	-	ASSRVGTGQPQH
TRBV9	TRBJ1-4	-	ASSVGVTGENEKLF
TRBV4-1	TRBJ2-3	few	ASSQDPRSTDTQY
TRBV19	TRBJ1-5	-	ASSIGGGGNQPQH
TRBV18	TRBJ2-7	-	ASSRPGLAGVVYEQY
TRBV2	TRBJ2-3	-	ASRSLPGGSTDTQY
TRBV28	TRBJ2-3	-	ASSTLRLAVRKSTDTQY
TRBV7-2	TRBJ1-1	-	ASSPRAWSTEAF
TRBV6-7	TRBJ1-2	-	ASSHGDRETNYGYT
TRBV5-6	TRBJ1-2	-	ASSFRGSGGYT
TRBV11-2	TRBJ1-1	-	ASSLDLRSMNTEAF
TRBV6-1	TRBJ2-7	-	ASSESRGQEYEQY
TRBV19	TRBJ1-5	-	ASSWTARNQPQH
TRBV28	TRBJ1-5	few	ASSSTGTANQPQH
TRBV19	TRBJ1-1	few	ASSTQGPLGTEAF
TRBV20-1	TRBJ1-2	once	SAGGLNGYT
TRBV6-1	TRBJ1-6	few	ASSPPGENSPLH
TRBV7-8	TRBJ2-3	-	ASSLTVGGGRLTDTQY
TRBV5-8	TRBJ1-2	few	ASSGVSEAPANYGYT
TRBV9	TRBJ1-2	-	ASSVDASYGYT
TRBV2	TRBJ1-2	-	ASSLQGANYGYT
TRBV29-1	-	-	SVEGGRDSAYEQY
TRBV10-2	TRBJ1-1	once	ASSVAGTPSNTEAF
TRBV7-9	TRBJ1-5	-	ASSLSAGDQPQH
TRBV6-4	TRBJ2-3	-	ASSASENTDTQY
TRBV2	TRBJ1-5	once	ASSGTGGNRPQH
TRBV7-9	TRBJ2-1	-	ASSPGAVTSGGYEQF
TRBV5-6	TRBJ1-2	-	ASSLVTYGYT
TRBV2	TRBJ1-5	-	ASSDARYGQPQH